This T cell receptor (beta chain) was identified in a study of OX40 agonist ivuxolimab in advanced cancers. At the level of the study: Ivuxolimab is a fully human IgG2 antibody that activates OX40 (CD134). Every 2 weeks, patients received ivuxolimab intravenously, dosed at 0.01 to 10 mg/kg. Study-level findings and limits: On average, CD8+ T cells had more expanded clones than CD4+. In the 0.1 to 3.0 mg/kg range, CD4+ and CD8+ blood T cells had expanded clonally by week 6.

A remark on this clone: The antigen is undetermined.

TCRdb's copy holds only in-frame clones and misses some; the assay was immunoSEQ multiplex PCR. The table shows about 55,000 clones, with more than 65% occurring only once. Material: CD4+ or CD8+ T cells sorted from blood, obtained in a trial of the OX40 agonist ivuxolimab. The TCR comes from an adult with an advanced solid tumor such as melanoma, head and neck, liver or kidney cancer.

Here the CDR3 reads CASVLAIRDKGSYEQYF. CDR3 DNA: TGTGCCAGCGTCCTGGCGATACGGGATAAAGGGAGCTACGAGCAGTACTTC. V gene TRBV21-1 combines with J gene TRBJ2-7; the table assigns TRBD2, which was not confirmed against the DNA. TRBV21-1 is termed a pseudogene. The CDR3 is 17 residues long.